The entry that follows covers one T cell receptor beta chain sequence. This sample is part of a study of T cell changes during pregnancy in multiple sclerosis. Method: immunoSEQ multiplex PCR; TCRdb's copy keeps in-frame clones and lacks some. The sample records 10,000 to 15,000 clones, approximately 89% being singletons. The sequence was obtained from a female donor in good health, enrolled as a control in a pregnancy study. Sequenced here: CD8+ T cells from peripheral blood mononuclear cells, sampled in the second trimester of pregnancy.

The CDR3, as DNA: TGTGCCAGCAGACGGGACAGTCCTTCCTACAATGAGCAGTTCTTC. Amino acid sequence: CASRRDSPSYNEQFF. The chain joins TRBV5-4 to TRBJ2-1, with TRBD1 matching 7 bases. Germline CDR1 is SGHNT and CDR2 is YYREEE (reference sequence). Losses at the gene ends were 5 bases for V and 1 base for J; bases not matched to a gene: 6. The CDR3 spans 15 residues.